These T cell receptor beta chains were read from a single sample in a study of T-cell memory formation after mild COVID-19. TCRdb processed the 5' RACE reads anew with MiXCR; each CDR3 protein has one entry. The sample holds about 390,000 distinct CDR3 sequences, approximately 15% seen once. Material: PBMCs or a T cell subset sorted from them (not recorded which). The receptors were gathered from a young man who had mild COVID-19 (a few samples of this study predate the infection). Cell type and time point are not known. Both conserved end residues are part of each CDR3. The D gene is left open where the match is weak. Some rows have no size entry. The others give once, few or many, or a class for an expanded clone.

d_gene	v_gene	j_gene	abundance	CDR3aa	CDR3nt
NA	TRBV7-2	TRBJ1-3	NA	CASSFRGYGNTIYF	TGTGCCAGCAGCTTTCGGGGGTACGGAAACACCATATATTTT
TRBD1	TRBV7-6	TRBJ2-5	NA	CASSWGYRGQETQYF	TGTGCCAGCAGCTGGGGGTACAGGGGGCAAGAGACCCAGTACTTC
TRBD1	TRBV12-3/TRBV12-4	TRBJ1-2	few	CASSPRDRVNYGYTF	TGTGCCAGCAGTCCGAGGGACAGGGTTAACTATGGCTACACCTTC
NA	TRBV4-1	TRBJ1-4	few	CASSQNDEKLFF	TGCGCCAGCAGCCAAAACGATGAAAAACTGTTTTTT
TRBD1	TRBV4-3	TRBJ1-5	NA	CASSPGTGGAQPQHF	TGCGCCAGCAGCCCCGGGACAGGGGGTGCTCAGCCCCAGCATTTT
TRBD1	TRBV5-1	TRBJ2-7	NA	CASSFGQGVDEQYF	TGCGCCAGCAGCTTTGGACAGGGGGTCGACGAGCAGTACTTC
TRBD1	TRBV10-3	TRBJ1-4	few	CATKTGDREKLFF	TGTGCCACCAAGACAGGGGACCGTGAAAAACTGTTTTTT
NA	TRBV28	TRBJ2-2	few	CASSLPGDTGELFF	TGTGCCAGCAGTTTACCGGGGGACACCGGGGAGCTGTTTTTT
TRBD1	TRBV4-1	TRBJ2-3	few	CASSQQPGRGPDTQYF	TGCGCCAGCAGCCAACAACCGGGCAGGGGGCCAGATACGCAGTATTTT
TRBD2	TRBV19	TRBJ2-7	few	CATREGSDEQYF	TGTGCCACCAGGGAGGGGTCGGACGAGCAGTACTTC
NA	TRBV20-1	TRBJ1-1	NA	CSARKDPNTEAFF	TGCAGTGCTAGAAAGGACCCGAACACTGAAGCTTTCTTT
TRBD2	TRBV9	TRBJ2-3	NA	CASSVATRGGRTDTQYF	TGTGCCAGCAGCGTAGCTACCCGGGGGGGCCGAACAGATACGCAGTATTTT
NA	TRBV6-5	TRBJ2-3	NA	CARSLAGDTQYF	TGTGCCAGAAGCCTGGCTGGAGATACGCAGTATTTT
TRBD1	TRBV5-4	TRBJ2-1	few	CASSFQGAEQFF	TGTGCCAGCAGCTTTCAGGGGGCTGAGCAGTTCTTC
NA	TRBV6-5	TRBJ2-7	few	CASSYSIDAGAPYEQYF	TGTGCCAGCAGTTACTCGATAGACGCAGGGGCCCCCTACGAGCAGTACTTC
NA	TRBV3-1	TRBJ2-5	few	CASSPPAGGFLGTQYF	TGTGCCAGCAGCCCTCCCGCTGGTGGCTTCCTCGGGACCCAGTACTTC
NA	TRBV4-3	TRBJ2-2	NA	CASSQAPGTAGELFF	TGCGCCAGCAGCCAAGCCCCAGGGACCGCCGGGGAGCTGTTTTTT
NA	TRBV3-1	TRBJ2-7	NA	CASSPPASAGRYEQYF	TGTGCCAGCAGCCCTCCTGCTAGCGCAGGACGCTACGAGCAGTACTTC
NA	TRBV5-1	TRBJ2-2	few	CASSLVPPTNTGELFF	TGCGCCAGCAGCTTGGTTCCACCTACGAACACCGGGGAGCTGTTTTTT
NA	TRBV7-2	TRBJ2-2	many	CASSFRTNTGELFF	TGCGCCAGCAGCTTCAGGACGAACACCGGGGAGCTGTTTTTT
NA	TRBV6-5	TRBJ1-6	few	CASSYGGEANSPLHF	TGTGCCAGCAGTTACGGAGGGGAGGCGAATTCACCCCTCCACTTT
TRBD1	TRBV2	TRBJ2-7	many	CASRVRGWSYEQYF	TGTGCCAGCAGGGTCAGGGGGTGGTCCTACGAGCAGTACTTC